Listed below are T cell receptor beta chains from one sample, sequenced in a study of blood T cell repertoires in COVID-19. Sequenced by immunoSEQ multiplex PCR; TCRdb stores in-frame clones only, minus some. Among about 160,000 clones listed, around 90% were seen once. The material sequenced was peripheral blood. The source of these receptors is a woman aged 60-75 years who had recovered from COVID-19. CDR3s include the opening cysteine and the closing phenylalanine or tryptophan. Each record gives: V gene, clone size, J gene, D gene, CDR3 DNA, CDR3 protein. The D gene is left open where the match is weak. Clone size is not always given. Where it is, it says once, few, many or a class for expanded clones.

>TRBV2|NA|TRBJ2-1|TRBD2
TGTGCCAGCAGAGTAGCGGGGGTGTACAATGAGCAGTTCTTC
CASRVAGVYNEQFF
>TRBV4-2|NA|TRBJ2-1|TRBD2
TGTGCCAGCAGCCAATTGGGCGGGGGGGCTAGCAATGAGCAGTTCTTC
CASSQLGGGASNEQFF
>TRBV6-5|NA|TRBJ1-2|TRBD1
TGTGCCAGCAGTTCCTGGACAGGGGGCTATGGCTACACCTTC
CASSSWTGGYGYTF
>TRBV4-3|NA|TRBJ1-6|TRBD1
TGCGCCAGCAGCCAAAGGACAGGCATGAGCTCCTATAATTCACCCCTCCACTTT
CASSQRTGMSSYNSPLHF
>TRBV4-2|NA|TRBJ1-2|NA
TGTGCCAGCAGCCAAGACAGGTCCTCGAACTATGGCTACACCTTC
CASSQDRSSNYGYTF
>TRBV18|NA|TRBJ2-3|TRBD2
TGTGCCAGCTCACCACCTAGCGGGGGGGCGAGAGATACGCAGTATTTT
CASSPPSGGARDTQYF
>TRBV29-1|NA|TRBJ2-1|NA
TGCAGCGCGAGGGCAGGAGGGGATGAGCAGTTCTTC
CSARAGGDEQFF
>TRBV5-1|NA|TRBJ2-5|TRBD2
TGCGCCAGCAGCTTGGGGGCTAGCGGGGCACAAGAGACCCAGTACTTC
CASSLGASGAQETQYF
>TRBV28|NA|TRBJ2-7|NA
TGTGCCAGCAGTAATAGTGGCTACGAGCAGTACTTC
CASSNSGYEQYF
>TRBV12-3/TRBV12-4|NA|TRBJ1-2|TRBD1
TGTGCCAGCAGCAACGACAGGGGGCTTGGCTACACCTTC
CASSNDRGLGYTF
>TRBV24-1|NA|TRBJ1-6|NA
TGTGCCACCAGTGTTTGCGGGCCTACGGACAATTCACCCCTCCACTTT
CATSVCGPTDNSPLHF
>TRBV25-1|NA|TRBJ1-4|TRBD1
TGTGCCAGCAGTGAGAGACAGGGGCGGCCCACCAGAAATGAAAAACTGTTTTTT
CASSERQGRPTRNEKLFF
>TRBV28|NA|TRBJ1-1|TRBD1
TGTGCCAGCGGCTCGGGACAGCTGAACACTGAAGCTTTCTTT
CASGSGQLNTEAFF
>TRBV5-1|few|TRBJ2-7|NA
TGCGCCAGCAGCCTAGAGCTCAGGGGCTACGAGCAGTACTTC
CASSLELRGYEQYF
>TRBV19|few|TRBJ1-1|TRBD1
TGTGCCAGTCACCCGGGACAGGGAGGAGGTGTCATAGACACTGAAGCTTTCTTT
CASHPGQGGGVIDTEAFF
>TRBV7-3|once|TRBJ2-1|NA
TGTGCCAGCAGCTTAATAACCGGCAATGAGCAGTTCTTC
CASSLITGNEQFF
>TRBV10-1|NA|TRBJ2-1|TRBD2
TGCGCCAGCAGTCCCAGAGCGGGGGGGACCTACAATGAGCAGTTCTTC
CASSPRAGGTYNEQFF
>TRBV9|NA|TRBJ1-1|NA
TGTGCCAGCAGCGTAGTGGGAGGGTTCGGCACTGAAGCTTTCTTT
CASSVVGGFGTEAFF
>TRBV7-9|NA|TRBJ2-7|NA
TGTGCCAGCAGCTCCTTCTCCTACGAGCAGTACTTC
CASSSFSYEQYF
>TRBV6-5|NA|TRBJ1-2|TRBD1
TGTGCCACTCTGAAGACAGGGAGATTCAGCGGCTACACCTTC
CATLKTGRFSGYTF
>TRBV10-3|few|TRBJ2-7|NA
TGTGCCATCAGCAGAGGTCCGTCGGACTACGAGCAGTACTTC
CAISRGPSDYEQYF
>TRBV27|NA|TRBJ1-1|TRBD1
TGTGCCAGCAGTCCCTACAGGGGACACACTGAAGCTTTCTTT
CASSPYRGHTEAFF
>TRBV4-3|NA|TRBJ2-3|TRBD2
TGCGCCAGCAGCCAAGATCCGGTCCCTAGCGGGGGGACCCTCACAGATACGCAGTATTTT
CASSQDPVPSGGTLTDTQYF
>TRBV6-6|NA|TRBJ2-1|NA
TGTGCCAGCAGTTGGAGGGGTCCAACCTACAATGAGCAGTTCTTC
CASSWRGPTYNEQFF
>TRBV9|NA|TRBJ1-2|TRBD1
TGTGCCAGCAGCGTAGGGGACAGCTATGGCTACACCTTC
CASSVGDSYGYTF
>TRBV9|NA|TRBJ1-2|NA
TGTGCCAGCAGCCCCGAGGCCGACTATGGCTACACCTTC
CASSPEADYGYTF
>TRBV3-1/TRBV3-2|NA|TRBJ1-6|NA
TGTGCCAGCAGCCAAGGTCCAGGATCCCCCCTCCACTTT
CASSQGPGSPLHF
>TRBV28|NA|TRBJ1-1|NA
TGTGCCAGTACAGGAAGGTTGAACACTGAAGCTTTCTTT
CASTGRLNTEAFF
>TRBV28|NA|TRBJ1-1|NA
TGTGCCAGCAGTTTTAACGCAGGGCGTACTGAAGCTTTCTTT
CASSFNAGRTEAFF
>TRBV4-1|NA|TRBJ2-1|TRBD2
TGCGCCAGCAGCCAACAGGGAGGGTACAATGAGCAGTTCTTC
CASSQQGGYNEQFF
>TRBV7-8|NA|TRBJ2-1|NA
TGTGCCAGCAGCTTACGGGGATCCTACAATGAGCAGTTCTTC
CASSLRGSYNEQFF
>TRBV28|few|TRBJ1-5|NA
TGTGCCAGCAGTTTCGGTCAGAGGGGCAATCAGCCCCAGCATTTT
CASSFGQRGNQPQHF
>TRBV7-6|NA|TRBJ2-1|TRBD2
TGTGCCAGCAGCTTAGCGACTAGCGACAATGAGCAGTTCTTC
CASSLATSDNEQFF
>TRBV4-1|few|TRBJ1-1|TRBD1
TGCGCCAGCAGCCAAGGTATGGCATACAGGGGAAACACTGAAGCTTTCTTT
CASSQGMAYRGNTEAFF
>TRBV28|NA|TRBJ1-4|TRBD1
TGTGCCAGCAGTTCCCCCGGACAGGGGGGTTTCGGTGAAAAACTGTTTTTT
CASSSPGQGGFGEKLFF
>TRBV19|NA|TRBJ2-3|NA
TGTGCCAGTAGTATAGGGGGGGGCGCGGCAGATACGCAGTATTTT
CASSIGGGAADTQYF
>TRBV10-3|NA|TRBJ2-6|TRBD1
TGTGCCATCGGGAGACAGGGGATCCCTGGGGCCAACGTCCTGACTTTC
CAIGRQGIPGANVLTF
>TRBV30|NA|TRBJ1-2|NA
TGTGCCTGGAGTGTCCCAAAAGGCTACACCTTC
CAWSVPKGYTF
>TRBV4-2|NA|TRBJ2-7|NA
TGTGCCAGCAGCCAAGAGACCGGTAGCTCCCTCTACGAGCAGTACTTC
CASSQETGSSLYEQYF
>TRBV5-4|NA|TRBJ2-1|TRBD2
TGTGCCAGCAGCCCGACTAGCAGCTCCTACAATGAGCAGTTCTTC
CASSPTSSSYNEQFF
>TRBV2|NA|TRBJ1-2|NA
TGTGCCTCCCAGCCGGGTAAACTATATGGCTACACCTTC
CASQPGKLYGYTF
>TRBV28|NA|TRBJ1-2|NA
TGTGCCAGCAGCCTGTACTCGGCGGTACCGATTAGTGGCTACACCTTC
CASSLYSAVPISGYTF
>TRBV10-3|NA|TRBJ2-3|NA
TGTGCCATCGCCCCCGGGGGCACAGATACGCAGTATTTT
CAIAPGGTDTQYF
>TRBV10-3|NA|TRBJ2-2|NA
TGTGCCATCAGCGGCCGAGGGTTCCCCGGGGAGCTGTTTTTT
CAISGRGFPGELFF
>TRBV28|NA|TRBJ1-2|TRBD1
TGTGCCAGCAGTTTTAGCGCGGGACAGGGGGCCTATGGCTACACCTTC
CASSFSAGQGAYGYTF
>TRBV7-9|NA|TRBJ1-2|TRBD1
TGTGCCAGCAGCACAGGACAGGGAAACTATGGCTACACCTTC
CASSTGQGNYGYTF
>TRBV18|NA|TRBJ1-5|NA
TGTGCCAGCTCACCCGACAGGTATCAGCCCCAGCATTTT
CASSPDRYQPQHF
>TRBV4-1|NA|TRBJ1-1|TRBD1
TGCGCCAGCAGCCATCCAGGGGGACGGGACACTGAAGCTTTCTTT
CASSHPGGRDTEAFF
>TRBV7-9|NA|TRBJ1-2|TRBD1
TGTGCCAGCAGCTTGGCAGTGACAGGGAATGGCTACACCTTC
CASSLAVTGNGYTF
>TRBV25-1|NA|TRBJ1-2|TRBD1
TGTGCCAGCAGGGACAGGGCCTATGGCTACACCTTC
CASRDRAYGYTF
>TRBV3-1/TRBV3-2|NA|TRBJ1-2|NA
TGTGCCAGCAGCCAAAGTCAGGGGTATGGCTACACCTTC
CASSQSQGYGYTF
>TRBV7-8|NA|TRBJ2-1|NA
TGTGCCAGCAGCTTAATTAACAATGAGCAGTTCTTC
CASSLINNEQFF
>TRBV5-1|NA|TRBJ2-3|TRBD2
TGCGCCAGCAGCCCAGGACTAGCGGGGTTCACAGATACGCAGTATTTT
CASSPGLAGFTDTQYF
>TRBV11-2|NA|TRBJ2-3|TRBD1
TGTGCCAGCAGCGCGGGACAGGGGGCGGTAGATACGCAGTATTTT
CASSAGQGAVDTQYF
>TRBV19|NA|TRBJ1-3|TRBD1
TGTGCCAGTAGCGGACAGGCTCTCTCTGGAAACACCATATATTTT
CASSGQALSGNTIYF
>TRBV5-1|NA|TRBJ2-7|NA
TGCGCCAGCAGCTTAGGGGCCCAGGGTAACGAGCAGTACTTC
CASSLGAQGNEQYF
>TRBV28|once|TRBJ2-7|NA
TGTGCCAGCAGTCCCATGGCAGGGGCTATCTCCTACGAGCAGTACTTC
CASSPMAGAISYEQYF